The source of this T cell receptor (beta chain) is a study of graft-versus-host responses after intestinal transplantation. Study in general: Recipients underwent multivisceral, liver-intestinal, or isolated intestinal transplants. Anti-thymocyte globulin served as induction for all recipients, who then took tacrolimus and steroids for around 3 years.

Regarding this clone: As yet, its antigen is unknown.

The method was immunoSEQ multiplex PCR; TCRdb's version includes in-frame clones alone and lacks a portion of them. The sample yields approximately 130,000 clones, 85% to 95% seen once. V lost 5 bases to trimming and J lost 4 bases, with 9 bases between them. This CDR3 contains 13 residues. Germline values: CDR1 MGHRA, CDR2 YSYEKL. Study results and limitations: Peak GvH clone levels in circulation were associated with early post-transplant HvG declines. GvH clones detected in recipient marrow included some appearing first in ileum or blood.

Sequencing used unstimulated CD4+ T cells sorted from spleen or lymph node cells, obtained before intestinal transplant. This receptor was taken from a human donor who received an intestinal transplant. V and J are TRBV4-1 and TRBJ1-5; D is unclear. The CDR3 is CASSWAPNQPQHF. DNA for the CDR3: TGCGCCAGCAGCTGGGCTCCTAATCAGCCCCAGCATTTT.